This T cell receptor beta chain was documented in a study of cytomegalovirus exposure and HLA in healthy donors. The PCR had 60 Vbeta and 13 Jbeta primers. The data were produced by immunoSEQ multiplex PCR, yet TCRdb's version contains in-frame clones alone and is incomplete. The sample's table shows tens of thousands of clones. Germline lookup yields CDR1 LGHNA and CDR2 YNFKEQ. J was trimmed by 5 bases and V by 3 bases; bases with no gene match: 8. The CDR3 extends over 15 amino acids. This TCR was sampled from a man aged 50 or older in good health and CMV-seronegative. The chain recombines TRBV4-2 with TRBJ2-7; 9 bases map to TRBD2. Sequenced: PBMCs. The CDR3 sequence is CASSHGPAGGDEQYF. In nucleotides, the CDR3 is TGTGCCAGCAGCCATGGACCAGCGGGGGGTGACGAGCAGTACTTC.